The next 11 T cell receptor beta chains were all read from a single sample in a study of CXCR3-negative and CXCR3-positive naive CD8 T cells. The TRB libraries of cDNA were built by UMI-labeled 5' RACE. TCRdb reprocessed the 5' RACE reads, with one entry per CDR3 protein and no DNA. Listed are about 48,000 distinct CDR3 sequences; about 15% falls within the top ten. Input material: memory CD8+ T cells from blood. Every receptor here comes from a human donor in good health. Some clones in this sample may be carry-over from other donors' samples.

V usage is TRBV6-5 and J usage is TRBJ1-6; TCRdb's D gene call, TRBD1, goes unchecked for lack of DNA. CDR3 length equals 13 residues. The germline V gene has CDR1 MNHEY and CDR2 SVGAGI. CDR3 residues: CASRQPDNSPLHF.

The chain employs TRBV6-1 and TRBJ2-3; TCRdb's D call of TRBD1 is untestable without DNA. This CDR3 is built from 16 residues. Germline values: CDR1 MNHNS, CDR2 SASEGT. The CDR3 spells CASSEVGGSSTDTQYF.

This chain uses TRBV12-3 or TRBV12-4 with TRBJ2-3. This CDR3 spans 13 amino acids. The CDR3 loop reads CASSSDRLGTQYF.

The chain is built from TRBV7-9 and TRBJ2-7; lacking DNA, the TRBD1 call made by TCRdb goes unchecked. This CDR3 has 14 amino acids. Germline values: CDR1 SEHNR, CDR2 FQNEAQ (reference sequence). CDR3 loop: CASSHRDRVYEQYF.

The CDR3 spells CASSPQAGASTDTQYF. V is TRBV7-9 and J is TRBJ2-3; the D gene TCRdb calls, TRBD1, cannot be checked with no DNA. Germline values: CDR1 SEHNR, CDR2 FQNEAQ (reference sequence). This CDR3 has 16 residues.

The V call is TRBV14, the J call TRBJ2-2; TCRdb selects TRBD1, and the lack of DNA leaves this call unchecked. This CDR3 comprises 14 residues. Germline V gene data show CDR1 as SGHDN and CDR2 as FVKESK. The CDR3 region is CASSPVGGTGELFF.

V usage is TRBV10-1 and J usage is TRBJ2-7; as DNA is missing, the TRBD1 call by TCRdb cannot be tested. The germline V gene has CDR1 WNHNN and CDR2 SYGVQD (reference sequence). CDR3 length: 15 residues. The CDR3 here is CASSESGQTSYEQYF.

V usage is TRBV20-1 and J usage is TRBJ2-1; TCRdb designates TRBD1, a call that cannot be tested without DNA. Germline V gene lookup returns CDR1 DFQATT and CDR2 SNEGSKA (reference sequence). This CDR3 has 16 amino acids. The CDR3 reads CSARVRGQGPNNEQFF.

The chain carries TRBV5-6 and TRBJ2-7; TCRdb returns TRBD2, unconfirmable since there is no DNA. Germline CDR1 reads SGHDT; CDR2 reads YYEEEE. The CDR3 has 14 residues. The CDR3 is CASSLGTSVYEQYF.

The chain has TRBV6-2 or TRBV6-3 and TRBJ2-7; the D call of TRBD2 rests on TCRdb alone, since no DNA is present to check it. Germline lookup yields CDR1 MNHEY and CDR2 SVGEGT. The CDR3 is 16 residues long. This CDR3 is CASSYPNRDFPSEQYF.

The chain recombines TRBV2 with TRBJ2-1. Germline-derived CDR1 and CDR2 are SNHLY and FYNNEI. The CDR3 extends over 16 amino acids. The CDR3 is CASRDPIGGLYNEQFF.